This T cell receptor beta chain comes out of a study of blood T cell repertoires in COVID-19. Study details: Sites across the United States, Italy and Spain contributed samples from acute and convalescent COVID-19.

Germline V gives CDR1 SGDLS, CDR2 YYNGEE. V gave up 0 bases and J gave up 7 bases; unmatched junction bases: 4. The CDR3 covers 14 residues. The authors' processing: From reference gene primer amplification, estimates of nucleated cell counts were derived. Assay used: immunoSEQ multiplex PCR; TCRdb lists only in-frame clones, some missing. That table is the source of V, J and clone size, and D and trimming were worked out from the DNA. The table has over 250,000 clones, around 84% seen once; the top ten hold more than 1.1%. The sequencing sample was made of peripheral blood. The origin of this receptor is a human donor with COVID-19, enrolled during active disease. The donor label of this sample is uncertain. This chain joins TRBV9 and TRBJ2-1, with TRBD2 matching 7 bases. The CDR3 nucleotides are TGTGCCAGCAGCGTAGTCCTAGCGGCAAATGAGCAGTTCTTC. This gives the protein CASSVVLAANEQFF.